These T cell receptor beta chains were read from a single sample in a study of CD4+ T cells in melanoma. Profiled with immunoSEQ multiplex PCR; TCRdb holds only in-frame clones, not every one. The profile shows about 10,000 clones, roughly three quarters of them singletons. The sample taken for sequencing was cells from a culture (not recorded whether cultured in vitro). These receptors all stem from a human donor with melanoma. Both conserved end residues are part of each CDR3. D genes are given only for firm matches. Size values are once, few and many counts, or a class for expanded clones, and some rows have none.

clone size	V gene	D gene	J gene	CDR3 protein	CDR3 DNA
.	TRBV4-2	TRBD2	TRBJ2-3	CASSQDPSGAPDTQYF	TGTGCCAGCAGCCAAGATCCTAGCGGGGCCCCAGATACGCAGTATTTT
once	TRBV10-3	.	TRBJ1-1	CASRQPQGHGNTEAFF	TGTGCCAGCAGGCAACCACAGGGTCACGGGAACACTGAAGCTTTCTTT
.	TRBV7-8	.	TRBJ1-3	CASSLSAIGNTIYF	TGTGCCAGCAGCTTATCCGCTATTGGAAACACCATATATTTT
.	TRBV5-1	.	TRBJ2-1	CASSPRAGSSYNEQFF	TGCGCCAGCAGCCCCCGGGCTGGGAGCTCCTACAATGAGCAGTTCTTC
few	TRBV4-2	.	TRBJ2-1	CASSPDGSYNEQFF	TGTGCCAGCAGCCCCGACGGCTCCTACAATGAGCAGTTCTTC
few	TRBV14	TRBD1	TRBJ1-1	CASSQALLRQGETFF	TGTGCCAGCAGCCAAGCCCTACTTAGACAGGGCGAGACTTTCTTT
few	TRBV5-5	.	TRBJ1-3	CASSSYVGGSGNTIYF	TGTGCCAGCAGCTCTTATGTAGGGGGCTCTGGAAACACCATATATTTT
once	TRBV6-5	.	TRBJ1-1	CASNKRGVNTEAFF	TGTGCCAGCAATAAAAGGGGAGTGAACACTGAAGCTTTCTTT
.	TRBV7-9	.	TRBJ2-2	CASSPNRGQGGELFF	TGTGCCAGCAGCCCGAACAGAGGTCAGGGAGGGGAGCTGTTTTTT
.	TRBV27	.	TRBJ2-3	CASSPLTRTDTQYF	TGTGCCAGCAGCCCCTTGACTAGGACAGATACGCAGTATTTT
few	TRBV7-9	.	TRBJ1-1	CASSPWDGNTEAFF	TGTGCCAGCAGCCCCTGGGACGGGAACACTGAAGCTTTCTTT
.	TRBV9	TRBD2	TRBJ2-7	CASSVTSGVHEQYF	TGTGCCAGCAGCGTCACTAGCGGGGTCCACGAGCAGTACTTC
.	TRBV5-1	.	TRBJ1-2	CASGLDSGRSKGYTF	TGCGCCAGCGGCCTAGACTCGGGACGTTCGAAGGGCTACACCTTC
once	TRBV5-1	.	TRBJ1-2	CASSFAPPGAGQGYGYTF	TGCGCCAGCAGCTTCGCCCCGCCGGGAGCCGGTCAGGGCTATGGCTACACCTTC
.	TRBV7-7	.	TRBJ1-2	CASSFLANYGYTF	TGTGCCAGCAGCTTTTTGGCTAACTATGGCTACACCTTC
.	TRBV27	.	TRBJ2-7	CASGSGTGSYEQYF	TGTGCCAGCGGGTCCGGGACGGGGTCCTACGAGCAGTACTTC
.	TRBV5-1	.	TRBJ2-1	CASSLDLSDGEQFF	TGCGCCAGCAGCTTGGATCTTAGTGACGGTGAGCAGTTCTTC
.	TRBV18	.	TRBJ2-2	CASSPGRETGELFF	TGTGCCAGCTCACCGGGACGAGAAACCGGGGAGCTGTTTTTT
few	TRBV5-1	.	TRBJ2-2	CASSGISPGELFF	TGCGCCAGCAGCGGGATTAGTCCCGGGGAGCTGTTTTTT
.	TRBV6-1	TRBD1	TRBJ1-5	CASSRGQSDQPQHF	TGTGCCAGCAGTCGGGGACAGAGTGATCAGCCCCAGCATTTT
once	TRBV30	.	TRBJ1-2	CAWSRQLYGYTF	TGTGCCTGGAGCAGACAGCTTTATGGCTACACCTTC
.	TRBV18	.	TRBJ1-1	CASSRTVNTEAFF	TGTGCCAGCTCACGGACAGTGAACACTGAAGCTTTCTTT
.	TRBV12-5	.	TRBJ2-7	CASGLKGGSEQYF	TGTGCTAGTGGTTTAAAGGGGGGCTCCGAGCAGTACTTC
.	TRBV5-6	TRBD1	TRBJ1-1	CASSLGVTGVGTEAFF	TGTGCCAGCAGCTTGGGAGTTACAGGGGTGGGCACTGAAGCTTTCTTT
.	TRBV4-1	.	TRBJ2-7	CASSQGGLPFGGEQYF	TGCGCCAGCAGCCAAGGAGGACTACCTTTTGGTGGCGAGCAGTACTTC
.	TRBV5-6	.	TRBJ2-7	CASSVSASYEQYF	TGTGCCAGCAGCGTGAGTGCCTCCTACGAGCAGTACTTC
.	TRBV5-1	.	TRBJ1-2	CASSLGQGNYGYTF	TGCGCCAGCAGCTTGGGGCAGGGCAATTATGGCTACACCTTC
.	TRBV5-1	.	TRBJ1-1	CASSSGPGDTEAFF	TGCGCCAGCAGCTCCGGGCCCGGGGACACTGAAGCTTTCTTT
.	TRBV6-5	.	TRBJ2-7	CASSYSRFGAGYEQYF	TGTGCCAGCAGTTACTCGCGTTTCGGGGCGGGATACGAGCAGTACTTC
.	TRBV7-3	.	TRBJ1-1	CASSLRGPATEAFF	TGTGCCAGCAGCTTAAGAGGCCCTGCAACTGAAGCTTTCTTT
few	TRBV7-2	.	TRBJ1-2	CASSLEGYGYTF	TGTGCCAGCAGCTTAGAAGGGTATGGCTACACCTTC
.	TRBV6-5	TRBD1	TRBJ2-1	CASSFDRGAGNEQFF	TGTGCCAGCAGTTTCGACAGGGGCGCCGGCAATGAGCAGTTCTTC
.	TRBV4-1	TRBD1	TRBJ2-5	CASSHPDRDQETQYF	TGCGCCAGCAGCCACCCTGACAGGGACCAAGAGACCCAGTACTTC
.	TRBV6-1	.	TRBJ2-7	CASRGPILSYEQYF	TGTGCCAGCAGGGGGCCGATACTCTCCTACGAGCAGTACTTC
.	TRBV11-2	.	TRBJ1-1	CASSLGTGLVAFF	TGTGCCAGCAGCCTGGGGACCGGCCTCGTGGCTTTCTTT
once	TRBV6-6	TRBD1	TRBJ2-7	CASSYLRTGYEQYF	TGTGCCAGCAGTTACCTTAGGACAGGGTATGAGCAGTACTTC
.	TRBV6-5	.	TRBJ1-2	CASSYVGYYGYTF	TGTGCCAGCAGTTACGTGGGGTACTATGGCTACACCTTC
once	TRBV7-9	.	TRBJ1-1	CASSTTSRGANTEAFF	TGTGCCAGCAGCACTACCTCCCGAGGGGCGAACACTGAAGCTTTCTTT
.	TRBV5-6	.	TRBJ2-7	CASSLGPSGDSYEQYF	TGTGCCAGCAGCTTGGGCCCATCGGGAGACTCCTACGAGCAGTACTTC
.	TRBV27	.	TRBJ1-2	CASSLSGGGYTF	TGTGCCAGCAGTTTATCCGGGGGAGGCTACACCTTC
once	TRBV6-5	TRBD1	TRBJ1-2	CASSGDRSYGYTF	TGTGCCAGCAGTGGGGACAGGAGCTATGGCTACACCTTC
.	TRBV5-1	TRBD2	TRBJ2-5	CASTDGGAGETQYF	TGCGCCAGCACCGACGGGGGGGCAGGAGAGACCCAGTACTTC
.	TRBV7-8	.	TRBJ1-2	CASSSETGYGGYTF	TGTGCCAGCAGCTCAGAAACAGGTTACGGTGGCTACACCTTC
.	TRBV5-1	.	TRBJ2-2	CASSLGYTTGELFF	TGCGCCAGCAGCTTGGGCTACACTACCGGGGAGCTGTTTTTT